This T cell receptor (beta chain) was obtained from a study of blood T cell repertoires in COVID-19 (dated by TCRdb to 2018 to 2020). Regarding the complete study: Collaborator samples came from the United States, Italy and Spain and covered acute and convalescent phases of COVID-19. The prospective study material was composed of cDNA or gDNA derived from T cells, B-cell-depleted T cells, or PBMCs. Where available, HLA class I and class II types were taken from metadata supplied by the sample provider and were not determined by assay-based typing. The samples were drawn from two sources: the first 160 participants of the ongoing ImmuneRACE study, and fewer than 1,500 subjects contributed by 6 global collaborators. The dataset comprised deeply sampled blood TCRbeta repertoires from subjects exposed to, actively infected with, or recovered from COVID-19. Nearly every sample came with metadata listing a de-identified subject ID, COVID-19 status, age in years and sex. The repertoires were made available in a free public database intended to serve as a resource for research on the immune response to SARS-CoV-2.

General conclusions and limits of the study: The amount of clinical and demographic metadata varied by source and participant and was provided uncurated.

Whole blood was collected in K2EDTA tubes by collaborating institutions according to the institutions' own protocols. Collaborator samples were shipped for TCRbeta analysis as frozen whole blood, isolated PBMCs, or DNA extracted from either sample type. V lost 1 base and J lost 5 bases, and the count of bases not matched to a germline gene is 8. The CDR3 goes from the cysteine to the phenylalanine over 15 residues. Just the 45-base CDR3 DNA is kept, in frame starting at base 1. For CDR1 and CDR2, the germline V gene lists MNHEY and SVGAGI. Concerning this clone itself: No antigen is known for it. No much larger clonotype is one base removed from it; base qualities were not supplied.

The immunoSEQ Assay, a bias-controlled multiplex PCR, was used to amplify TCRbeta CDR3 regions from genomic DNA. The authors' pipeline ran thus. The number of nucleated cells in each sample was estimated by amplification of reference gene primers within the assay. To quantify the absolute abundance of each unique TCRbeta CDR3 rearrangement, sequence reads were collapsed and filtered. For each sample, productive Simpson clonality was calculated by taking the square root of Simpson's diversity index across productive rearrangements. Sourced from immuneACCESS, this table was stored by TCRdb with only in-frame sequences that have V and J called. A share of the clones is absent; for the studies checked, an unresolved V gene accounts for under half, and the remainder has no known explanation. That table supplies the V and J calls and clone size; D and trimming were determined from the DNA. The sample has over 110,000 clones on record, 81% of them singletons. Around 8.8% of the sample comes from the top ten.

Input material: peripheral blood. The rearranged chain carries TRBV6-5 and TRBJ2-7, with 7 middle bases fitting TRBD1. This TCR was recovered from a human donor in a cohort sampled during active COVID-19. The DNA reads as follows: TGTGCCAGCAGTTACTTCCGACAGGGTAGCCACGAGCAGTACTTC. This translates into CASSYFRQGSHEQYF.